The present TCR beta chain was sequenced within a study of T cell responses to AZD1222 COVID-19 vaccine. The CDR3 runs 12 residues. The germline gives CDR1 SGHTA, CDR2 FQGNSA. V dropped 4 bases and J dropped 4 bases, with 7 bases sitting between them. The data were produced by immunoSEQ multiplex PCR, yet TCRdb's version contains in-frame clones alone and is incomplete. The repertoire holds about 120,000 clones, with 85% to 95% as singletons. Sequences were derived from peripheral blood, sampled 28 days after the second AZD1222 dose. The sequence derives from an adult who received the AZD1222 COVID-19 vaccine. The rearrangement joins TRBV7-2 to TRBJ1-2; D is uncertain. CDR3 nucleotides: TGTGCCAGCAGCTCCGCAGGCTATGGCTACACCTTC. Its translation is CASSSAGYGYTF.